The 3 T cell receptor beta chains below were found in one sample sequenced in a study of blood T cell repertoires in COVID-19. This table comes from immunoSEQ multiplex PCR, and its TCRdb copy is limited to in-frame clones, with some not included. The sample lists more than 95,000 clones; about 85% were seen once. The sequenced sample consisted of peripheral blood. The receptors shown here come from a man between 60 and 75 years old with acute or convalescent COVID-19.

The chain couples TRBV6-6 to TRBJ2-5, with a tentative D call TRBD1 (6 bases). The CDR3 covers 15 residues. The germline CDR1 and CDR2 sequences are MNHNY and SVGAGI (reference sequence). V was pared by 6 bases and J by 2 bases, with 16 bases between. Written as DNA, the CDR3 is TGTGCCAGCAGCCAAGGGGGATTGGGGCAAGAGACCCAGTACTTC. Its translation: CASSQGGLGQETQYF.

The chain uses TRBV14 and TRBJ1-1; D is ambiguous. Germline values: CDR1 SGHDN, CDR2 FVKESK. CDR3 length: 13 amino acids. Between the trimmed V and J ends, which lost 4 bases and 4 bases, there was a span of 10 bases. In DNA, the CDR3 is TGTGCCAGCAGCCTTCGCCCGGGCACTGAAGCTTTCTTT. It is translated as CASSLRPGTEAFF.

The V call is TRBV5-1, the J call TRBJ1-5; D remains ambiguous. CDR1 is SGHRS and CDR2 is YFSETQ in the germline V gene. The CDR3 sequence is 13 residues long. V dropped 2 bases and J dropped 7 bases, with 10 bases sitting between them. CDR3 sequence reads: CASSFQPGQPQHF. The CDR3, as DNA: TGCGCCAGCAGCTTCCAACCGGGGCAGCCCCAGCATTTT.